This T cell receptor (beta chain) is from a study of T cells in Graves' hyperthyroidism and ophthalmopathy. Study as a whole: The initial diagnosis was the point when peripheral blood was collected, ahead of any treatment.

Diagnoses were made from clinical symptoms, serum measures (thyroxine and TRAb), thyroid ultrasound and orbital computed tomography. This CDR3 has 14 residues. V lost 5 bases to trimming and J lost 2 bases, with 12 bases between them. Germline-derived CDR1 and CDR2 are SGHTA and FQGNSA. In this sample, this clonotype turned up a few times. RNA transcripts yielded amplified TCR beta CDR3 regions. The HTBI set primed first-round TCR CDR3 RT-PCR. TCRdb reprocessed the multiplex PCR reads via MiXCR and lists one record per CDR3 protein. Altogether about 560,000 distinct CDR3 sequences are present, 13% to 15% being singletons, with the ten largest covering approximately 15%.

This receptor was obtained from a woman between 35 and 50 years old with Graves' hyperthyroidism. The sample was blood. J is TRBJ1-1 and V is TRBV7-2, with D perhaps TRBD1 (5 bases). The CDR3 nucleotides are TGTGCCAGCAGCCGGGGACGGACCAACACTGAAGCTTTCTTT. Translated: CASSRGRTNTEAFF. The entire variable domain, with the rest obtained from reference TRBV7-2 and TRBJ1-1, is as follows: GAGVSQSPSNKVTEKGKDVELRCDPISGHTALYWYRQSLGQGLEFLIYFQGNSAPDKSGLPSDRFSAERTGGSVSTLTIQRTQQEDSAVYLCASSRGRTNTEAFFGQGTRLTVV.